The next 31 T cell receptor beta chains were all read from a single sample in a study of blood T cell repertoires in COVID-19. Clones were sequenced by immunoSEQ multiplex PCR, and TCRdb holds only the in-frame ones, with some missing. The table lists around 200,000 clones, 80% to 90% of them singletons. Sequences were obtained from PBMCs or T cells enriched from blood (not recorded which). Source of these receptors: a man younger than 45 who had recovered from COVID-19.

This chain uses TRBV4-3 with TRBJ2-2, with 8 bases aligning to TRBD2. This CDR3 has 18 amino acids. Germline V CDR1 and CDR2: LGHNA, YSLEER. V gave up 1 base and J gave up 1 base; unmatched junction bases: 8. The CDR3 nucleotides are TGCGCCAGCAGCCAAGGGCTAGCGGGCCTCGAGAACACCGGGGAGCTGTTTTTT. It encodes CASSQGLAGLENTGELFF.

V and J are TRBV7-9 and TRBJ1-4; 7 nucleotides align to TRBD1. With 2 bases clipped from V and 7 bases from J, the junction kept 4 bases outside the gene matches. CDR3 size: 14 residues. Germline assignment: CDR1 SEHNR and CDR2 FQNEAQ (reference sequence). CDR3 residues: CASSLRDRGEKLFF. The CDR3, as DNA: TGTGCCAGCAGCTTACGGGACAGAGGTGAAAAACTGTTTTTT.

This rearrangement joins TRBV30 to TRBJ1-2; TRBD1 matches 7 bases. This CDR3 is built from 13 residues. The germline gives CDR1 GTSNPN, CDR2 SVGIG (reference sequence). V gave up 1 base and J gave up 11 bases; unmatched junction bases: 10. The DNA of the CDR3 is TGTGCCTGGAGTGCTGGGACAGACCTTGGTTACACCTTC. As protein: CAWSAGTDLGYTF.

The chain uses TRBV5-1 and TRBJ2-1; a weak D match, TRBD1 (5 bases). The CDR3 loop spans 12 amino acids. V gave up 3 bases and J gave up 7 bases, with 8 bases separating them. CDR1 is SGHRS, CDR2 YFSETQ, per germline. The CDR3 nucleotides are TGCGCCAGCAGCTCCAGGGTTAATGAGCAGTTCTTC. This codes for CASSSRVNEQFF.

This chain uses TRBV11-3 with TRBJ2-2; the D is unclear. The CDR3 has 16 amino acids. Germline V gene sequence: CDR1 SGHNT, CDR2 YENEEA. Trimming cost V 5 bases and J 2 bases, with 15 bases left between them. The DNA of the CDR3 is TGTGCCAGCAGCATCCGACCGGGTCAAAACACCGGGGAGCTGTTTTTT. Protein sequence: CASSIRPGQNTGELFF.

This chain links TRBV6-2 or TRBV6-3 with TRBJ2-1, with 11 positions matching TRBD2. After removal of 2 bases from V and 7 bases from J, the junction contained 10 bases not matched to a gene. Germline V gives CDR1 MNHEY, CDR2 SVGEGT. This CDR3 is 17 amino acids long. CDR3 sequence reads: CASSYGPGVAGGNEQFF. The CDR3 bases are TGTGCCAGCAGTTACGGCCCCGGGGTAGCGGGAGGGAATGAGCAGTTCTTC.

CDR3 sequence reads: CASSPTGTRVEQFF. Here the CDR3 DNA reads TGTGCCAGCAGCCCAACCGGGACTAGAGTTGAGCAGTTCTTC. The chain is built from TRBV11-3 and TRBJ2-1, with 8 bases identical to TRBD2. J gave up 9 bases and V 5 bases, and 9 bases lay outside the gene matches. The CDR3 covers 14 residues. Germline V gives CDR1 SGHNT, CDR2 YENEEA.

The genes are TRBV19 and TRBJ2-7; the match to TRBD2 covers 10 bases. The germline CDR1 and CDR2 sequences are LNHDA and SQIVND (reference sequence). Losses at the gene ends were 0 bases for V and 2 bases for J; bases not matched to a gene: 4. The CDR3 has 16 residues. The CDR3 DNA reads TGTGCCAGTAGTATAGATCGGACTAGCGGAACCTACGAGCAGTACTTC. It yields the protein CASSIDRTSGTYEQYF.

The V and J genes are TRBV18 and TRBJ2-3; D is unresolved. This CDR3 is 11 amino acids long. CDR1 is KGHSH, CDR2 LQKENI, per germline. V lost 6 bases and J lost 3, with 4 bases in between. CDR3 sequence: CASSLTDTQYF. In nucleotides, the CDR3 is TGTGCCAGCTCCTTGACAGATACGCAGTATTTT.

The CDR3 spells CSGGQGGDTQYF. The CDR3 coding sequence is TGCAGCGGTGGACAGGGTGGAGATACGCAGTATTTT. V usage is TRBV29-1 and J usage is TRBJ2-3; 8 bases are a match to TRBD1. From germline, CDR1 is SQVTM and CDR2 ANQGSEA. The CDR3 length is 12 residues. With 7 bases clipped from V and 5 bases from J, the junction kept 5 bases outside the gene matches.

The sample holds a few counts of this clone. V usage is TRBV10-2 and J usage is TRBJ2-3, with TRBD2 matching 9 bases. Trimming cost V 7 bases and J 1 base; bases outside gene matches: 6. The CDR3 totals 15 residues. Germline loops: CDR1 WSHSY, CDR2 SAAADI. CDR3 nucleotides: TGCGCCAGCACCCTCGCGGGGGGGGGCACAGATACGCAGTATTTT. Its translation: CASTLAGGGTDTQYF.

V is TRBV12-3 or TRBV12-4 and J is TRBJ2-7; D remains ambiguous. The CDR3 runs to 12 residues. Trimming cost V 6 bases and J 0 bases, with 6 bases left between them. The CDR3 nucleotides are TGTGCCAGCAGCCGGAGCTCCTACGAGCAGTACTTC. Translated, it gives CASSRSSYEQYF.

The chain carries TRBV29-1 and TRBJ2-1; TRBD2 is a possible D gene (6 bases). The CDR3 is 14 residues long. V was clipped by 6 bases and J by 3 bases, with 15 bases between them. Per the germline V gene, CDR1 is SQVTM and CDR2 is ANQGSEA. The CDR3 sequence is CSVRLGRGYNEQFF. CDR3 coding DNA: TGCAGCGTAAGACTAGGAAGGGGCTACAATGAGCAGTTCTTC.

The chain couples TRBV15 to TRBJ2-1; TRBD1 is a possible D gene (7 bases). The V end lost 0 bases, the J end lost 13 bases, and 19 bases lay between the germline ends. This CDR3 contains 15 residues. Germline CDR1 LNHNV, CDR2 YYDKDF (reference sequence). CDR3 DNA sequence: TGTGCCACCAGCAGAGAAGAACAGGGGTTAACTAGCCAGTTCTTC. Residues: CATSREEQGLTSQFF.

The genes are TRBV28 and TRBJ1-4, with a tentative D call TRBD1 (6 bases). The germline V gene has CDR1 MDHEN and CDR2 SYDVKM. V was shortened by 6 bases and J by 7 bases, with 18 bases between the two germline ends. The CDR3 totals 15 residues. The CDR3 region has the DNA TGTGCCAGCAGCTATCGATTCAGGGGCTCTGAAAAACTGTTTTTT. Translating gives CASSYRFRGSEKLFF.

The V gene is TRBV28, the J gene TRBJ2-1; D may be TRBD2 (5 bases). CDR1 and CDR2 from the germline V gene are MDHEN and SYDVKM. This CDR3 has 15 amino acids. V was clipped by 3 bases and J by 2 bases, with 11 bases between them. CDR3 region: CASSFSAGTYNEQFF. The CDR3 DNA follows: TGTGCCAGCAGTTTTTCCGCCGGGACCTACAATGAGCAGTTCTTC.

The chain couples TRBV28 to TRBJ1-4; TRBD1 matches 7 bases. The V segment lost 6 bases and the J segment 0 bases; nucleotides outside the gene matches: 7. Germline-derived CDR1 and CDR2 are MDHEN and SYDVKM. This CDR3 is 16 amino acids long. The CDR3 nucleotides read TGTGCCAGCAGCCATATGGACAGGTCAACTAATGAAAAACTGTTTTTT. Protein sequence: CASSHMDRSTNEKLFF.

The chain couples TRBV27 to TRBJ2-7; D is possibly TRBD2 (5 bases). There are 13 residues in the CDR3. Germline V gene data show CDR1 as MNHEY and CDR2 as SMNVEV (reference sequence). V shed 6 bases and J shed 7 bases, with 16 bases lying between them. The CDR3 DNA follows: TGTGCCAGCAGCAGGACGGCCCCGGGGGAGCAGTACTTC. As protein: CASSRTAPGEQYF.

This sequence joins TRBV9 and TRBJ1-3, with TRBD1 identical over 9 bases. Germline CDR1 and CDR2: SGDLS and YYNGEE. V shed 3 bases and J 7 bases; nucleotides not matched to a gene: 8. CDR3 length: 15 amino acids. The CDR3 DNA is TGTGCCAGCAGCGCAAGTACGGGACAGGGCAACACCATATATTTT. The encoded protein is CASSASTGQGNTIYF.

The chain couples TRBV6-5 to TRBJ1-2, with a weak D call TRBD1 (6 bases). The CDR3 length is 14 residues. V gave up 6 bases and J gave up 3 bases, with 14 bases separating them. The germline CDR1 and CDR2 sequences are MNHEY and SVGAGI. Here the CDR3 reads CASRAGGGDYGYTF. For the CDR3, the DNA is TGTGCCAGCAGAGCGGGGGGGGGCGACTATGGCTACACCTTC.

The chain has TRBV7-8 and TRBJ1-3; D perhaps matches TRBD1 (5 bases). CDR3 length: 15 residues. Germline-derived CDR1 and CDR2 are SGHVS and FQNEAQ. Trimming removed 0 bases at V and 4 bases at J, with 10 bases between. CDR3 amino acids: CASSLAAGPGNTIYF. The CDR3 nucleotides read TGTGCCAGCAGCTTAGCCGCGGGGCCCGGAAACACCATATATTTT.

CDR3 region: CATSRDPGTSYNEQFF. DNA for the CDR3: TGTGCCACCAGCAGAGATCCAGGAACTAGCTACAATGAGCAGTTCTTC. This chain links TRBV15 with TRBJ2-1, with D possibly matching TRBD2 (5 bases). With 0 bases removed from V and 3 bases from J, the gap between germline ends came to 12 bases. This CDR3 has 16 amino acids. Germline CDR1 and CDR2: LNHNV and YYDKDF (reference sequence).

V gene TRBV30 combines with J gene TRBJ1-5, with a weak D call TRBD1 (6 bases). V shed 1 base and J shed 6 bases, with 16 bases lying between them. The CDR3 covers 15 residues. In germline, CDR1 is GTSNPN, CDR2 SVGIG (reference sequence). In nucleotides, the CDR3 is TGTGCCTGGAGTGAGGGGGAGGGGAACTTTCAGCCCCAGCATTTT. Its translation: CAWSEGEGNFQPQHF.

This sequence joins TRBV5-1 and TRBJ1-3; no clear D gene. The CDR3 runs to 15 residues. V lost 0 bases to trimming and J lost 0 bases, with 7 bases between them. Germline V gene sequence: CDR1 SGHRS, CDR2 YFSETQ. CDR3 in amino acids: CASSLDGVSGNTIYF. In DNA, the CDR3 is TGCGCCAGCAGCTTGGACGGTGTCTCTGGAAACACCATATATTTT.

The chain joins TRBV21-1 to TRBJ2-7; the table gives TRBD2 as D, unverified against the DNA. TRBV21-1 is a recognized pseudogene. This CDR3 has 15 residues. The CDR3 reads CASSKVPRASYEQYF. The CDR3 coding sequence is TGTGCCAGCAGCAAAGTCCCCCGCGCCTCCTACGAGCAGTACTTC.

This rearrangement joins TRBV5-1 to TRBJ2-2; perhaps TRBD2 as D (5 bases). CDR1 and CDR2 from the germline V gene are SGHRS and YFSETQ. The CDR3 sequence is 18 residues long. V was cut by 1 base and J by 0 bases, with 16 bases left in between. This chain's CDR3 is CASSLSSWQTTNTGELFF. The CDR3 DNA is TGCGCCAGCAGCTTGAGTAGTTGGCAGACTACGAACACCGGGGAGCTGTTTTTT.

V gene TRBV19 combines with J gene TRBJ2-1; TRBD2 matches at 8 bases. The trim removed 6 bases at V and 7 bases at J, leaving 8 bases unmatched. The CDR3 spans 14 residues. Germline CDR1 LNHDA, CDR2 SQIVND (reference sequence). The CDR3 region is CASRQPGGGNEQFF. CDR3 sequence (DNA): TGTGCCAGTAGGCAGCCCGGGGGGGGAAATGAGCAGTTCTTC.

The rearrangement uses TRBV2 and TRBJ1-2, with D perhaps matching TRBD1 (5 bases). There are 15 residues in the CDR3. Between the trimmed V and J ends, which lost 5 bases and 0 bases, there was a span of 13 bases. CDR1 is SNHLY, CDR2 FYNNEI, per germline. The CDR3 coding sequence is TGTGCCAGCAGTAAGGGGTTGGCGTCTAACTATGGCTACACCTTC. Translation gives CASSKGLASNYGYTF.

The rearrangement uses TRBV19 and TRBJ2-2, with D possibly being TRBD1 (6 bases). The V end was cut by 1 base, the J end by 1 base, with 7 bases between. Germline V gene sequence: CDR1 LNHDA, CDR2 SQIVND (reference sequence). The CDR3 runs to 15 residues. The CDR3 DNA reads TGTGCCAGTAGTATAGGAGGGGGGAACACCGGGGAGCTGTTTTTT. This translates into CASSIGGGNTGELFF.

The chain combines TRBV2 with TRBJ1-1, with 9 bases that match TRBD1. Germline V gives CDR1 SNHLY, CDR2 FYNNEI. CDR3 length: 14 residues. J was trimmed by 1 base and V by 10 bases; bases with no gene match: 7. Written as DNA, the CDR3 is TGTGCCACCTTCTGGACAGGGGCGAACACTGAAGCTTTCTTT. This encodes CATFWTGANTEAFF. The variable domain in full, completed from reference TRBV2 and TRBJ1-1, reads EPEVTQTPSHQVTQMGQEVILRCVPISNHLYFYWYRQILGQKVEFLVSFYNNEISEKSEIFDDQFSVERPDGSNFTLKIRSTKLEDSAMYFCATFWTGANTEAFFGQGTRLTVV.

By frequency in the sample, this clone is medium-sized. The V call is TRBV7-6, the J call TRBJ1-4; D is unclear. Germline-derived CDR1 and CDR2 are SGHVS and FNYEAQ. CDR3 length: 15 residues. V lost 5 bases to trimming and J lost 4 bases, with 14 bases between them. For the CDR3, the DNA is TGTGCCAGCAGCGAAGAGCCGGGTCGTAATGAAAAACTGTTTTTT. It translates to CASSEEPGRNEKLFF.